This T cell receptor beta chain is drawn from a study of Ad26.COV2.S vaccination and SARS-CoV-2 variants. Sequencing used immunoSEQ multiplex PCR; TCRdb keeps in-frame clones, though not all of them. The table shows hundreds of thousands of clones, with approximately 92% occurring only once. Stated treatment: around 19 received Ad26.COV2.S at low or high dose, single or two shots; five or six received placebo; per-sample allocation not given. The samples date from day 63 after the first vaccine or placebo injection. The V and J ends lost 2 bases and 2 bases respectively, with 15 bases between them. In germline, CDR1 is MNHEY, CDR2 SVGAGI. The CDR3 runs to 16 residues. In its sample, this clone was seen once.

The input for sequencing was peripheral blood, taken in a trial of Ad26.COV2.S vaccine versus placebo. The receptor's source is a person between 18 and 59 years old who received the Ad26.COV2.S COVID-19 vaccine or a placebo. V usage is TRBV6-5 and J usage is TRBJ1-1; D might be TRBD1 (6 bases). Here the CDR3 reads CASSYPQKGVNTEAFF. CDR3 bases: TGTGCCAGCAGTTACCCCCAAAAGGGGGTCAACACTGAAGCTTTCTTT.